This entry lists 23 T cell receptor beta chains sequenced from one sample in a study of blood T cells in healthy people across ages. Primed by a sample-barcoded 5' primer and a J-beta primer mix, a second PCR proceeded for about 6 to 11 cycles. TCRdb re-derived calls from the 5' RACE reads in MiXCR, one entry per CDR3 protein. The sample has 250,000 to 300,000 distinct CDR3 sequences, roughly 26% seen once. The sample taken for sequencing was blood. The receptors shown here come from a woman aged 65 to 85 in good health.

This clonotype has just a few counts. The rearrangement joins TRBV4-3 to TRBJ1-5; tentative D call: TRBD1 (6 bases). This CDR3 contains 14 residues. V shed 0 bases and J shed 6 bases, with 9 bases lying between them. Germline CDR1 reads LGHNA; CDR2 reads YSLEER. CDR3 loop: CASSQDRGRQPQHF. The DNA for the CDR3 is TGCGCCAGCAGCCAAGATCGGGGGCGTCAGCCCCAGCATTTT.

This clonotype was seen a handful of times. This chain connects TRBV6-2 or TRBV6-3 to TRBJ2-5, with 7 bases lining up with TRBD1. Trimming at V came to 4 bases and at J to 2 bases, leaving 7 bases not matched to a gene. The CDR3 runs to 15 residues. Per germline, CDR1 MNHEY and CDR2 SVGEGT. The CDR3, as DNA: TGTGCCAGCAGTTTACCGGGACAGCGGCAAGAGACCCAGTACTTC. It encodes CASSLPGQRQETQYF.

This clonotype has just a few counts. The chain links TRBV24-1 to TRBJ1-1; 9 positions agree with TRBD1. The CDR3 contains 15 residues. Germline CDR1 KGHDR, CDR2 SFDVKD. The V segment lost 5 bases and the J segment 2 bases; nucleotides outside the gene matches: 5. This chain's CDR3 is CATSAADRGNTEAFF. CDR3 DNA sequence: TGTGCCACCAGTGCCGCGGACAGGGGAAACACTGAAGCTTTCTTT.

This clonotype was seen more than once but under ten times. The chain joins TRBV20-1 to TRBJ2-7; 7 bases fit TRBD2. The ends lost 0 bases at V and 4 bases at J; junction bases unmatched: 9. CDR1 and CDR2 (germline): DFQATT, SNEGSKA (reference sequence). The CDR3 contains 15 residues. CDR3 loop: CSARDRIAGAYEQYF. Here the CDR3 DNA reads TGCAGTGCTAGAGATCGTATTGCGGGAGCTTACGAGCAGTACTTC.

This clonotype was counted only a few times. The rearrangement uses TRBV29-1 and TRBJ2-2, with 15 positions matching TRBD2. The V segment lost 7 bases and the J segment 3 bases; nucleotides outside the gene matches: 9. Germline assignment: CDR1 SQVTM and CDR2 ANQGSEA. The CDR3 is 17 amino acids. CDR3 sequence: CSAHDGLAGGHTGELFF. DNA of the CDR3: TGCAGCGCTCATGACGGACTAGCGGGAGGGCACACCGGGGAGCTGTTTTTT.

This sequence joins TRBV20-1 and TRBJ2-5, with TRBD1 identical over 9 bases. The J call could be wrong; TRBJ2-1 is a better fit for the DNA end. Looked up from germline, CDR1 is DFQATT and CDR2 is SNEGSKA (reference sequence). This CDR3 region has 14 residues. CDR3 sequence (DNA): TGCAGTGCTGGACTCGGGACAGGGACACGCGAGCAGTTCTTC. Amino acid sequence: CSAGLGTGTREQFF.

This clonotype was detected only a few times. The rearrangement joins TRBV15 to TRBJ2-1; TRBD1 agrees at 8 bases. The germline CDR1 and CDR2 sequences are LNHNV and YYDKDF (reference sequence). J gave up 3 bases and V 2 bases, and 6 bases lay outside the gene matches. The length of the CDR3 is 16 residues. The CDR3 bases are TGTGCCACCAGCAGATCTATCGGACAGGGCTACAATGAGCAGTTCTTC. The encoded protein is CATSRSIGQGYNEQFF.

There are a few counts of this clonotype. The CDR3 nucleotides are TGTGCCAGCAGCTTACCCGGCCTCCGTGGCTACACCTTC. Translated, it gives CASSLPGLRGYTF. The gene calls are TRBV13 and TRBJ1-2; no clear D. Germline values: CDR1 PRHDT, CDR2 FYEKMQ (reference sequence). CDR3 length equals 13 residues. V gave up 2 bases and J gave up 7 bases, with 11 bases separating them.

There are a few counts of this clonotype. The chain combines TRBV28 with TRBJ2-5, with D possibly being TRBD1 (6 bases). The J call could be wrong; TRBJ2-7 is a better fit for the DNA end. The CDR3 contains 14 residues. Germline V gives CDR1 MDHEN, CDR2 SYDVKM. The CDR3, as DNA: TGTGCCAGCAGTTTGGGGGACATGCGATACGAGCAGTACTTC. It specifies CASSLGDMRYEQYF.

The chain links TRBV20-1 to TRBJ2-3; a weak D match, TRBD1 (6 bases). From germline, CDR1 is DFQATT and CDR2 SNEGSKA (reference sequence). This CDR3 is 20 amino acids long. V lost 5 bases and J 2 bases, leaving 32 bases between the germline ends. As DNA, the CDR3 is TGCAGTGCTCATCCCTACAGGGAGAGGACACACGTGGAAGACACAGATACGCAGTATTTT. Its translation is CSAHPYRERTHVEDTDTQYF.

This chain uses TRBV29-1 with TRBJ1-3, with D hard to call. Germline V CDR1 and CDR2: SQVTM, ANQGSEA. The CDR3 has 14 amino acids. Trimming took off 0 bases at V and 0 bases at J, with 6 bases between the two ends. CDR3 nucleotide sequence: TGCAGCGTTGAAGATCCAGGCTCTGGAAACACCATATATTTT. This sequence encodes CSVEDPGSGNTIYF.

This clonotype occurred a few times. The V and J genes are TRBV3-1 and TRBJ2-1; D could derive from TRBD1 or TRBD2 (5 bases each). This CDR3 has 14 residues. Trimming took 3 bases from V and 2 from J, leaving 8 bases between them. Germline V gene lookup returns CDR1 LGHDT and CDR2 YNNKEL (reference sequence). The CDR3 loop is CASSQRGTYNEQFF. In DNA form, the CDR3 reads TGTGCCAGCAGCCAGAGGGGAACCTACAATGAGCAGTTCTTC.

At least ten counts were recorded for this clonotype. The chain carries TRBV20-1 and TRBJ2-7, with a weak D call TRBD1 (5 bases). The CDR3 extends over 14 amino acids. CDR1 DFQATT and CDR2 SNEGSKA come from the germline V gene (reference sequence). V lost 0 bases to trimming and J lost 3 bases, with 12 bases between them. CDR3 sequence: CSARDRVRVYEQYF. CDR3 DNA: TGCAGTGCTAGAGATCGGGTCAGGGTCTACGAGCAGTACTTC.

This clonotype occurred once. This CDR3 is CASRMTSGRKEQFF. CDR3 DNA sequence: TGTGCCAGCAGGATGACTAGCGGGAGAAAGGAGCAGTTCTTC. This sequence joins TRBV6-6 and TRBJ2-5; TRBD2 matches at 12 bases. The J call may be wrong; the DNA end is better matched by TRBJ2-1. Germline V gene data show CDR1 as MNHNY and CDR2 as SVGAGI (reference sequence). This CDR3 is 14 amino acids long.

This clonotype was picked up a small number of times. The V gene is TRBV29-1, the J gene TRBJ2-2, with a possible D match to TRBD1 (6 bases). The CDR3 loop spans 14 amino acids. Trimming left V 8 bases short and J 6 bases short, with 19 bases between. The germline V gene has CDR1 SQVTM and CDR2 ANQGSEA. CDR3: CSMRAVAGAGELFF. CDR3 coding DNA: TGCAGCATGAGAGCCGTGGCAGGGGCCGGGGAGCTGTTTTTT.

A few counts support this clonotype. A read error may explain this, as a much larger clone is one base away. This rearrangement joins TRBV20-1 to TRBJ1-3; TRBD1 aligns across 10 bases. This CDR3 has 16 residues. The germline V gene has CDR1 DFQATT and CDR2 SNEGSKA (reference sequence). CDR3 in amino acids: CSATDRGRGSGNTVYF. The CDR3 DNA follows: TGCAGTGCTACAGACAGGGGGCGAGGCTCTGGAAACACCGTATATTTT.

CDR3 region: CASRPSGYSYNEQFF. The CDR3 DNA reads TGTGCCAGCAGACCAAGCGGGTACTCCTACAATGAGCAGTTCTTC. The chain carries TRBV6-5 and TRBJ2-1; D possibly corresponds to TRBD2 (6 bases). Trimming shortened V by 6 bases and J by 0 bases, and 12 bases separated the two germline ends. CDR1 and CDR2 from the germline V gene are MNHEY and SVGAGI. The CDR3 has 15 amino acids.

The gene calls are TRBV28 and TRBJ2-2; a weak D match, TRBD1 (5 bases). The V end lost 4 bases, the J end lost 2 bases, and 23 bases lay between the germline ends. The germline V gene encodes CDR1 MDHEN and CDR2 SYDVKM. The CDR3 totals 19 residues. CDR3 amino acids: CASSSTGPSRMGNTGELFF. The CDR3 nucleotides are TGTGCCAGCAGTTCTACAGGACCCAGCAGGATGGGAAACACCGGGGAGCTGTTTTTT.

This clonotype was seen a single time. CDR3 sequence (DNA): TGTGCCAGCAGCGTCAGAGACAGACAAGAGACCCAGTACTTC. Translated, it gives CASSVRDRQETQYF. V and J are TRBV11-2 and TRBJ2-5, with TRBD1 as a possible D gene (5 bases). The germline V and J ends were trimmed by 5 bases and 2 bases, with 12 bases remaining between them. The V gene's germline CDR1 is SGHAT and CDR2 FQNNGV. The CDR3 runs to 14 residues.

The chain couples TRBV6-6 to TRBJ2-7, with 11 bases lining up with TRBD1. CDR1 MNHNY and CDR2 SVGAGI come from the germline V gene (reference sequence). Unmatched junction bases numbered 3, after V lost 5 bases and J lost 0 bases. This CDR3 region has 15 residues. DNA of the CDR3: TGTGCCAGCAGTAGGGACAGGGGGATCTCCTACGAGCAGTACTTC. Protein sequence: CASSRDRGISYEQYF.

Ten or more counts support this clonotype. The chain recombines TRBV2 with TRBJ2-5; D is ambiguous. TRBJ2-1 explains the end of the DNA better; the J call may be wrong. This CDR3 contains 15 residues. Germline assignment: CDR1 SNHLY and CDR2 FYNNEI. The CDR3: CASSEAAGVYFKQFF. As DNA, the CDR3 is TGTGCCAGCAGTGAAGCAGCAGGCGTCTACTTCAAGCAGTTCTTC.

This chain uses TRBV20-1 with TRBJ2-1; 11 bases align to TRBD2. Germline V CDR1 and CDR2: DFQATT, SNEGSKA (reference sequence). V dropped 0 bases and J dropped 2; count of bases not matched to a gene: 6. The CDR3 is 17 amino acids. The CDR3 sequence is CSARDTSGGVAYNEQFF. The CDR3 coding sequence is TGCAGTGCTAGAGACACTAGCGGGGGTGTCGCCTACAATGAGCAGTTCTTC.

The chain joins TRBV20-1 to TRBJ2-1; TRBD2 matches 7 bases. The V segment lost 0 bases and the J segment 8 bases; nucleotides outside the gene matches: 7. The V gene's germline CDR1 is DFQATT and CDR2 SNEGSKA (reference sequence). CDR3 length equals 14 residues. This chain's CDR3 is CSARESGKQDEQFF. The CDR3 DNA reads as TGCAGTGCTAGAGAAAGCGGGAAGCAGGATGAGCAGTTCTTC.